This section outlines one TCR beta chain sequence together with its context. The germline V and J ends were trimmed by 10 bases and 3 bases, with 12 bases remaining between them. The CDR3 is 12 amino acids. Original data processing: Estimation of nucleated cell counts relied on the amplification of reference gene primers. Produced via immunoSEQ multiplex PCR; TCRdb's table is partial and in-frame only. V and J calls and clone size are copied from that table; D and trimming were computed from the DNA. The sample carries approximately 140,000 clones, around 90% recorded once. The entry originates in a study of blood T cell repertoires in COVID-19. Study-wide background: Collection of acute and convalescent COVID-19 samples took place in the United States, Italy and Spain. The analysed material was cDNA or gDNA that came from T cells, B-cell-depleted T cells, or PBMCs.

The clonotype was recovered from a woman aged 60-75 years with active or convalescent COVID-19. The rearrangement links TRBV12-3 or TRBV12-4 to TRBJ1-1; the D gene is possibly TRBD1 (6 bases). The sequencing input was peripheral blood. Here the CDR3 DNA reads TGTGCCACGGACAGTGGGGACACTGAAGCTTTCTTT. As protein: CATDSGDTEAFF.